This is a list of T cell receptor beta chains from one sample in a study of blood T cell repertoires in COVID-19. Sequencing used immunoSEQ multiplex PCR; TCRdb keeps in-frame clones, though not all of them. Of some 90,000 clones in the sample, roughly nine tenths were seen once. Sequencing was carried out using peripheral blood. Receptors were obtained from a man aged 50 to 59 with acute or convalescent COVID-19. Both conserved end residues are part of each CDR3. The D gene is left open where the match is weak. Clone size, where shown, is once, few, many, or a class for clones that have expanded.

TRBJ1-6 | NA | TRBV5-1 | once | CASSFSRPGAYNSPLHF | TGCGCCAGCAGCTTTTCGCGTCCGGGAGCCTATAATTCACCCCTCCACTTT
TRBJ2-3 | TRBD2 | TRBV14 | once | CASSQEASGGTTQYF | TGTGCCAGCAGCCAAGAGGCTAGCGGGGGAACTACGCAGTATTTT
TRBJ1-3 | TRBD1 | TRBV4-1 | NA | CASSRTDRGTGNTIYF | TGCGCCAGCAGCCGAACAGACAGGGGAACAGGAAACACCATATATTTT
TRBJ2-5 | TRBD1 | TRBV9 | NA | CASSPRTGAETQYF | TGTGCCAGCAGCCCCCGGACAGGGGCAGAGACCCAGTACTTC
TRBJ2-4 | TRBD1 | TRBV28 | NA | CATQGVNDKNIQYF | TGTGCCACACAGGGGGTAAACGACAAAAACATTCAGTACTTC
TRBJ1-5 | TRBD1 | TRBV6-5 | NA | CASSWGTGLNQPQHF | TGTGCCAGCAGTTGGGGGACAGGACTAAATCAGCCCCAGCATTTT
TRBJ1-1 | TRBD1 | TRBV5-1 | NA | CASSSDTGVSTEAFF | TGCGCCAGCAGCTCGGATACAGGGGTAAGCACTGAAGCTTTCTTT
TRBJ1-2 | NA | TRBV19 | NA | CASSSVGLPYGYTF | TGTGCCAGTAGTTCGGTGGGACTGCCCTATGGCTACACCTTC
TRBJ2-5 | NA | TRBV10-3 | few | CAISEGNRAETQYF | TGTGCCATCAGTGAAGGAAACAGGGCGGAGACCCAGTACTTC
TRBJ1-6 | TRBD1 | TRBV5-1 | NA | CASSETGFPSHLHF | TGCGCCAGCAGCGAGACAGGGTTCCCATCCCACCTCCACTTT
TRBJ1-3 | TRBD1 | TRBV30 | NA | CAWTEFGQGYTIYF | TGTGCCTGGACAGAATTCGGACAGGGTTACACCATATATTTT
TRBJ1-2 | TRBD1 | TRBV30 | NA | CAWLGQEFWNYGYTF | TGTGCCTGGCTAGGACAGGAGTTTTGGAACTATGGCTACACCTTC
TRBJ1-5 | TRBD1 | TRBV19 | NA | CASNRGNGRGGNQPQHF | TGTGCCAGCAACAGGGGGAATGGGCGAGGAGGCAATCAGCCCCAGCATTTT
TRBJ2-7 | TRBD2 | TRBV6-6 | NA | CASSPTSGEGEQYF | TGTGCCAGCAGTCCGACTAGCGGGGAGGGCGAGCAGTACTTC
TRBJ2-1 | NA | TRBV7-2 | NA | CASSPGGAGAKLYNEQFF | TGTGCCAGCAGTCCTGGGGGGGCGGGGGCAAAGCTTTACAATGAGCAGTTCTTC
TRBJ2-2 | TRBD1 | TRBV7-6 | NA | CASSDTGARTGELFF | TGTGCCAGCAGCGATACAGGGGCGCGCACCGGGGAGCTGTTTTTT
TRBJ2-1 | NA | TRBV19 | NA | CASSITGGMNEQFF | TGTGCCAGTAGTATAACAGGAGGGATGAATGAGCAGTTCTTC
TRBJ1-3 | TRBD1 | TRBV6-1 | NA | CASSDRTGTVNTIYF | TGTGCCAGCAGTGACCGGACAGGGACTGTAAACACCATATATTTT
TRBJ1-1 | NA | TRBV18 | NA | CASSPMGAAEAFF | TGTGCCAGCTCCCCGATGGGGGCCGCTGAAGCTTTCTTT
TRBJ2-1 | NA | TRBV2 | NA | CASRASGTHYNEQFF | TGTGCCAGCAGAGCCTCCGGGACACACTACAATGAGCAGTTCTTC
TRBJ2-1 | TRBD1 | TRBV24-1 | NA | CATSWTGRYNEQFF | TGTGCCACCAGTTGGACAGGGCGCTACAATGAGCAGTTCTTC
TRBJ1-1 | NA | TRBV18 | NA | CASSPTGRGQVNEAFF | TGTGCCAGCTCACCGACCGGGAGGGGCCAGGTCAATGAAGCTTTCTTT
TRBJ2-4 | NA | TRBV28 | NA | CASSLSQAGATKNIQYF | TGTGCCAGCAGTTTATCCCAGGCGGGGGCAACCAAAAACATTCAGTACTTC
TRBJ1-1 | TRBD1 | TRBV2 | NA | CASSAQGATEAFF | TGTGCCAGCAGTGCGCAGGGGGCCACTGAAGCTTTCTTT
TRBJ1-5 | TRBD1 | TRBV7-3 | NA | CASSSRQGGTYSNQPQHF | TGTGCCAGCAGCTCCCGACAGGGAGGAACTTATAGCAATCAGCCCCAGCATTTT
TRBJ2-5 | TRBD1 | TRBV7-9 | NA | CASSWGQIRETQYF | TGTGCCAGCAGCTGGGGACAGATTCGAGAGACCCAGTACTTC
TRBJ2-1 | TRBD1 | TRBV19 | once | CASSWGGTGYNEQFF | TGTGCCAGTAGTTGGGGGGGGACAGGGTACAATGAGCAGTTCTTC
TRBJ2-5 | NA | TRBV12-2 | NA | CASRGPFQETQYF | TGTGCAAGTCGGGGGCCTTTCCAAGAGACCCAGTACTTC
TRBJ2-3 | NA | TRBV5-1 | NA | CASSLIERGTDTQYF | TGCGCCAGCAGCTTGATCGAGCGGGGCACAGATACGCAGTATTTT
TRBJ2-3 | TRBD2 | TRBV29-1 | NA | CSVRVGGTDTQYF | TGCAGCGTGAGGGTGGGGGGGACAGATACGCAGTATTTT
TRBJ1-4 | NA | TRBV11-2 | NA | CASSLGQLLSNEKLFF | TGTGCCAGCAGCTTAGGACAGCTCTTAAGTAATGAAAAACTGTTTTTT
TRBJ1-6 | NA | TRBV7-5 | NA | CARSPGNGHTINSPLHF | TGTGCCAGAAGCCCAGGAAACGGACACACAATTAATTCACCCCTCCACTTT
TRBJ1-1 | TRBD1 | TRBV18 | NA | CASSRAGGDTEAFF | TGTGCCAGCTCAAGAGCAGGGGGCGACACTGAAGCTTTCTTT
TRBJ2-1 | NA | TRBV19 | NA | CASSGLFREQFF | TGTGCCAGTAGCGGACTTTTCAGGGAGCAGTTCTTC
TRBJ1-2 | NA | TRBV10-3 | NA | CAISGNVEDYGYTF | TGTGCCATCAGTGGTAACGTGGAGGACTATGGCTACACCTTC
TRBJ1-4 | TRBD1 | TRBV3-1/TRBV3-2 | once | CASSLGQEKLFF | TGTGCCAGCAGCCTGGGACAGGAAAAACTGTTTTTT
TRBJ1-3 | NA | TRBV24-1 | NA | CATWEGLGNTIYF | TGTGCCACCTGGGAGGGCTTGGGAAACACCATATATTTT
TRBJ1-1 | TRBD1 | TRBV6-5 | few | CASSLDRVNTEAFF | TGTGCCAGCAGTCTCGACAGGGTGAACACTGAAGCTTTCTTT
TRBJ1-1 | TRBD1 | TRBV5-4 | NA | CASSRGQGMKAFF | TGTGCCAGCAGCCGAGGACAGGGGATGAAAGCTTTCTTT
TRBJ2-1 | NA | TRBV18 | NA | CASSPVVGARDEQFF | TGTGCCAGCTCACCAGTCGTGGGGGCACGGGATGAGCAGTTCTTC